The 5 T cell receptor beta chains in this list originate from one sample, sequenced in a study of CD8+ T cells in alopecia areata (dated by TCRdb to about 2018). The library relied on the immunoSEQ multiplex PCR assay. RNA was extracted from all samples and reverse transcribed into cDNA as template for TCR sequencing. Entries here come from immuneACCESS through TCRdb and include only in-frame sequences with V and J called. Some clones fail to appear in such tables; in the studies checked, an unresolved V gene covers under half of the shortfall, and the cause of the remainder is unknown. The sample table holds about 98,000 clones, of which about 40% were seen once. The ten top clones hold around 0.8% of the sample. Sequencing was done on a sample of CD4+ T cells sorted from blood. The receptors come from a human donor with alopecia areata.

This chain joins TRBV11-2 and TRBJ2-3; tentative D call: TRBD1 (5 bases). The CDR3 is made up of 13 amino acids. Trimming left V 3 bases short and J 3 bases short, with 7 bases between. CDR1 and CDR2 from the germline V gene are SGHAT and FQNNGV. CDR3 sequence reads: CASSFRVTDTQYF. The CDR3 DNA reads TGTGCCAGCAGCTTCAGGGTTACAGATACGCAGTATTTT. The full variable domain, rest sourced from reference TRBV11-2 and TRBJ2-3, is EAGVAQSPRYKIIEKRQSVAFWCNPISGHATLYWYQQILGQGPKLLIQFQNNGVVDDSQLPKDRFSAERLKGVDSTLKIQPAKLEDSAVYLCASSFRVTDTQYFGPGTRLTVL.

The CDR3 DNA follows: TGCAGCGTTTACCCGGGACGGGGGGAAGCTTTCTTT. It translates to CSVYPGRGEAFF. The chain recombines TRBV29-1 with TRBJ1-1; TRBD1 is a possible D gene (5 bases). The CDR3 loop spans 12 amino acids. The V and J ends lost 5 bases and 8 bases respectively, with 15 bases between them. Germline V gene lookup returns CDR1 SQVTM and CDR2 ANQGSEA.

This clone appeared a few times. CDR3 nucleotide sequence: TGTGCCAGCAGTTTAGGGGAGGGCTCCTATAATTCACCCCTCCACTTT. This sequence encodes CASSLGEGSYNSPLHF. The V and J genes are TRBV28 and TRBJ1-6; D gene ambiguous. The CDR3 loop spans 16 amino acids. Per the germline V gene, CDR1 is MDHEN and CDR2 is SYDVKM. Trimming stripped 2 bases from V and 0 bases from J, with 8 bases between. Supplemented by reference TRBV28 and TRBJ1-6, the full variable domain reads DVKVTQSSRYLVKRTGEKVFLECVQDMDHENMFWYRQDPGLGLRLIYFSYDVKMKEKGDIPEGYSVSREKKERFSLILESASTNQTSMYLCASSLGEGSYNSPLHFGNGTRLTVT.

Note on this clone: Other nucleotide sequences in the sample specify the same CDR3. The chain recombines TRBV29-1 with TRBJ2-3, with D unclear. Trimming left V 4 bases short and J 4 bases short, with 6 bases between. There are 11 residues in the CDR3. Per germline, CDR1 SQVTM and CDR2 ANQGSEA. CDR3 in amino acids: CSVGGPDTQYF. The CDR3 nucleotides are TGCAGCGTTGGAGGCCCAGATACGCAGTATTTT.

V and J are TRBV29-1 and TRBJ1-6; D unresolved. Trimming shortened V by 5 bases and J by 10 bases, and 15 bases separated the two germline ends. The germline gives CDR1 SQVTM, CDR2 ANQGSEA. CDR3 length equals 13 residues. The DNA for the CDR3 is TGCAGCGTTCTAAGAGGCCGCGGGTCACCCCTCCACTTT. Translation: CSVLRGRGSPLHF.